The 6 T cell receptor beta chains listed next were all sequenced from one sample in a study of blood T cell repertoires in COVID-19. This table comes from immunoSEQ multiplex PCR, and its TCRdb copy is limited to in-frame clones, with some not included. The table lists around 150,000 clones, roughly 85% of them singletons. What was sequenced was peripheral blood. These receptors all stem from a human donor with acute or convalescent COVID-19. The donor label of this sample is uncertain.

This rearrangement joins TRBV28 to TRBJ1-3; the match to TRBD1 covers 8 bases. CDR1 MDHEN and CDR2 SYDVKM come from the germline V gene. The CDR3 is 14 amino acids. The V segment lost 9 bases and the J segment 3 bases; nucleotides outside the gene matches: 7. The CDR3 is CASILDRGGNTIYF. CDR3 nucleotide sequence: TGTGCCAGTATACTTGACAGGGGTGGAAACACCATATATTTT.

The J gene is TRBJ2-1, the V gene TRBV2, with 10 bases fitting TRBD2. Germline V lookup: CDR1 SNHLY, CDR2 FYNNEI. The CDR3 covers 17 residues. J gave up 4 bases and V 6 bases, and 12 bases lay outside the gene matches. The CDR3 DNA reads as TGTGCCAGCAGCGATTACCTACTAGCGGGGCAATACAATGAGCAGTTCTTC. It translates to CASSDYLLAGQYNEQFF.

About this clone: Mismatch with germline at one junction end may stem from a read error. The CDR3 nucleotides are TGCGCCCGCAGCCGCGGGGGGGTGAACACCGGGGAGCTGTTTTTT. Protein: CARSRGGVNTGELFF. This chain connects TRBV5-1 to TRBJ2-2; 9 positions agree with TRBD2. In germline, CDR1 is SGHRS, CDR2 YFSETQ. CDR3 length equals 15 residues.

The V gene is TRBV9, the J gene TRBJ2-1; 9 nucleotides match TRBD2. Germline CDR1 SGDLS, CDR2 YYNGEE. V dropped 2 bases and J dropped 0; count of bases not matched to a gene: 3. The CDR3 loop spans 16 amino acids. CDR3 loop: CASSVFSGGSYNEQFF. In DNA form, the CDR3 reads TGTGCCAGCAGCGTTTTTAGCGGGGGCTCCTACAATGAGCAGTTCTTC. The whole variable domain, filled in from reference TRBV9 and TRBJ2-1, reads DSGVTQTPKHLITATGQRVTLRCSPRSGDLSVYWYQQSLDQGLQFLIQYYNGEERAKGNILERFSAQQFPDLHSELNLSSLELGDSALYFCASSVFSGGSYNEQFFGPGTRLTVL.

This clone is judged medium-sized. V gene TRBV19 combines with J gene TRBJ2-2, with D possibly matching TRBD1 (6 bases). Trimming cost V 9 bases and J 4 bases, with 12 bases left between them. From germline, CDR1 is LNHDA and CDR2 SQIVND (reference sequence). The CDR3 consists of 13 residues. In nucleotides, the CDR3 is TGTGCCAGCGACGCAGGGGCCACCGGGGAGCTGTTTTTT. As protein: CASDAGATGELFF.

The chain couples TRBV5-1 to TRBJ1-4, with TRBD1 identical over 9 bases. The junction had 8 bases not matched to a gene; V was cut back by 7 bases and J by 7 bases. Germline V gene sequence: CDR1 SGHRS, CDR2 YFSETQ. CDR3 length: 14 residues. CDR3 in DNA: TGCGCCAGCGGCATGACAGGGGGGAGTGAAAAACTGTTTTTT. It is translated as CASGMTGGSEKLFF.